These T cell receptor beta chains were read from a single sample in a study of cytomegalovirus exposure and HLA in healthy donors. The method was immunoSEQ multiplex PCR; TCRdb's version includes in-frame clones alone and lacks a portion of them. The sample has 100,000 to 130,000 clones; about 74% are singletons. The material sequenced was PBMCs. The receptors shown here come from a woman in her forties in good health and CMV-seropositive. Each CDR3 is given with its conserved first and last residue. A D gene is named only where the DNA matches it firmly.

V,length,D,J,DNA,CDR3
TRBV4-1,16,TRBD1,TRBJ1-6,TGCGCCAGCAGACAATTCCCGGGACAGAATAATTCACCCCTCCACTTT,CASRQFPGQNNSPLHF
TRBV6-5,16,.,TRBJ2-5,TGTGCCAGCAGTTACTCGCAGGGCTGGTACCAAGGGACCCAGTACTTC,CASSYSQGWYQGTQYF
TRBV29-1,13,.,TRBJ2-7,TGCAGCGCTGAATCCGGAGGGGACTACGAGCAGTACTTC,CSAESGGDYEQYF
TRBV7-9,15,TRBD1,TRBJ1-2,TGTGCCAGCAGCGTACCGGGACAGGGTGTTTATGGCTACACCTTC,CASSVPGQGVYGYTF
TRBV19,17,.,TRBJ1-2,TGTGCCAGTATCCCTGAAGAAGGCGGGTACTCGCTCTATGGCTACACCTTC,CASIPEEGGYSLYGYTF
TRBV7-6,15,.,TRBJ2-3,TGTGCCAGCAGCTTACAGGTGGGGAGGACCGATACGCAGTATTTT,CASSLQVGRTDTQYF
TRBV11-2,13,.,TRBJ2-7,TGTGCCAGCAGCTTACCTAGCTCCTACGAGCAGTACTTC,CASSLPSSYEQYF
TRBV7-9,13,TRBD1,TRBJ2-7,TGTGCCAGCAGCTTAAGGGGGCGCTACGAGCAGTACTTC,CASSLRGRYEQYF
TRBV5-1,15,.,TRBJ1-5,TGCGCCAGCAGCTTGGGCGCGGGGGGCAATCAGCCCCAGCATTTT,CASSLGAGGNQPQHF
TRBV30,15,TRBD1,TRBJ1-3,TGTGCCTGGAACCCCTACAGGGGGGGGAGAAACACCATATATTTT,CAWNPYRGGRNTIYF
TRBV6-5,14,.,TRBJ1-1,TGTGCCAGCAGTTACTCTTACGGGAACACTGAAGCTTTCTTT,CASSYSYGNTEAFF
TRBV6-5,15,TRBD1,TRBJ1-2,TGTGCCAGCAGTCAGAGGACAGGGGACAACTATGGCTACACCTTC,CASSQRTGDNYGYTF
TRBV4-3,15,.,TRBJ1-6,TGCGCCAGCAGCCAAGATCACCGGTATAATTCACCCCTCCACTTT,CASSQDHRYNSPLHF
TRBV5-6,15,.,TRBJ2-6,TGTGCCAGCAGCCCTGTGAGCTCTGGGGCCAACGTCCTGACTTTC,CASSPVSSGANVLTF